Listed below are T cell receptor beta chains from one sample, sequenced in a study of T cell changes during pregnancy in multiple sclerosis. TCRdb's copy holds only in-frame clones and misses some; the assay was immunoSEQ multiplex PCR. The profile shows fewer than 140,000 clones, approximately 90% of them singletons. The sequences come from peripheral blood, collected after pregnancy. The receptors derive from a female donor with multiple sclerosis, enrolled in a pregnancy study. Both conserved end residues are part of each CDR3. Clone size, where shown, is once, few, many, or a class for clones that have expanded.

v_call	clone_size	j_call	cdr3_aa
TRBV7-2	.	TRBJ2-1	CASSPGQSYNEQFF
TRBV6-5	.	TRBJ1-2	CASRPTGMGYGYTF
TRBV5-1	.	TRBJ2-4	CASSLGLAGAGAKNIQYF
TRBV2	.	TRBJ2-4	CASSLPGGKNIQYF
TRBV5-1	.	TRBJ2-1	CASSAGLVAEQFF
TRBV6-6	.	TRBJ1-5	CASTSNRGSQPQHF
TRBV2	.	TRBJ2-1	CASTPLLSGTSANEQFF
TRBV5-1	.	TRBJ1-1	CASSLTGGAMTEAFF
TRBV19	.	TRBJ2-2	CATSRLIGGGADTGELFF
TRBV28	once	TRBJ2-7	CASSLFGQLISYEQYF
TRBV5-4	.	TRBJ1-3	CASSPGLASGNTIYF
TRBV30	once	TRBJ2-1	CAWREGTSGKTYNEQFF
TRBV4-1	.	TRBJ2-7	CASSQVLGLPKMRTYEQYF
TRBV11-2	.	TRBJ2-1	CASSSIRSGEYSYNEQFF
TRBV2	.	TRBJ2-1	CASSDRGGVDEQFF
TRBV30	.	TRBJ1-4	CAWSHRQKLFF
TRBV9	.	TRBJ2-3	CASSVDLSGTDTDTQYF
TRBV28	few	TRBJ1-1	CASSLLLPNTEAFF
TRBV7-2	.	TRBJ2-3	CASSFGFATDTQYF
TRBV19	.	TRBJ2-2	CASTTGGANTGELFF
TRBV30	.	TRBJ1-1	CAWSQGLYTEAFF
TRBV6-5	.	TRBJ1-2	CASSYGRQGYGYTF
TRBV7-9	.	TRBJ1-1	CASSLVRGSGAFF
TRBV7-6	.	TRBJ2-5	CASSLVGASGRASRGGTQYF
TRBV5-1	.	TRBJ1-3	CASSSRVSGNTIYF